Below, 8 T cell receptor beta chains from the same sample are listed, as sequenced in a study of blood T cell repertoires in COVID-19. Data came from immunoSEQ multiplex PCR; TCRdb stores just in-frame clones and leaves some out. The table lists about 390,000 clones, about 83% of them singletons. The sample was PBMCs or T cells enriched from blood (not recorded which). These receptors came from a woman in her forties or fifties who had recovered from COVID-19.

This clone was seen a few times. The chain links TRBV5-1 to TRBJ2-7, with D unclear. Trimming took 0 bases from V and 0 from J, leaving 10 bases between them. The germline gives CDR1 SGHRS, CDR2 YFSETQ. CDR3 length: 15 residues. The CDR3 reads CASSLGQVSSYEQYF. The CDR3, as DNA: TGCGCCAGCAGCTTGGGGCAGGTTAGCTCCTACGAGCAGTACTTC.

This clone was found a few times. The J gene is TRBJ1-3, the V gene TRBV5-4; a possible D gene is TRBD1 (5 bases). Between the trimmed V and J ends, which lost 4 bases and 3 bases, there was a span of 17 bases. This CDR3 has 16 residues. Per the germline V gene, CDR1 is SGHNT and CDR2 is YYREEE (reference sequence). The CDR3 nucleotides read TGTGCCAGCAGCCCGGGGGGACGGGCACGTGGAAACACCATATATTTT. It translates to CASSPGGRARGNTIYF.

The V and J genes are TRBV6-5 and TRBJ1-1; D is perhaps TRBD1 (6 bases). The CDR3 is 13 amino acids. The germline V gene has CDR1 MNHEY and CDR2 SVGAGI. The germline V and J ends were trimmed by 6 bases and 7 bases, with 15 bases remaining between them. This CDR3 reads CASSTARTDEAFF. CDR3 DNA: TGTGCCAGCAGCACCGCGCGGACAGATGAAGCTTTCTTT.

Only a few counts were recorded for this clone. The V and J genes are TRBV5-4 and TRBJ2-5, with 11 nucleotides matching TRBD2. After removal of 0 bases from V and 3 bases from J, the junction contained 4 bases not matched to a gene. The CDR3 sequence is 16 residues long. Germline CDR1 is SGHNT and CDR2 is YYREEE (reference sequence). The CDR3 coding sequence is TGTGCCAGCAGCTTGGCCGGACTAGCGGGTAAAGAGACCCAGTACTTC. Translating it yields CASSLAGLAGKETQYF.

The chain joins TRBV6-1 to TRBJ1-1, with D tentatively TRBD1 (5 bases). V was trimmed by 3 bases and J by 5 bases, leaving 13 bases between them. CDR3 length equals 14 residues. Germline assignment: CDR1 MNHNS and CDR2 SASEGT. The CDR3 loop reads CASSEAGGKTEAFF. CDR3 nucleotide sequence: TGTGCCAGCAGTGAGGCGGGGGGGAAGACTGAAGCTTTCTTT.

This CDR3 reads CASSIREMDQPQHF. The CDR3 DNA follows: TGTGCCAGTAGTATCAGGGAAATGGACCAGCCCCAGCATTTT. The rearrangement links TRBV19 to TRBJ1-5; tentatively, D is TRBD1 (5 bases). Germline assignment: CDR1 LNHDA and CDR2 SQIVND (reference sequence). V was trimmed by 3 bases and J by 7 bases, leaving 13 bases between them. The CDR3 runs to 14 residues.

The count of this clone is one. V usage is TRBV4-1 and J usage is TRBJ2-2, with TRBD1 identical over 8 bases. The CDR3 extends over 14 amino acids. The V gene end was trimmed by 4 bases and the J gene end by 5 bases; junction bases not matched to a gene: 3. The germline CDR1 and CDR2 sequences are MGHRA and YSYEKL. For the CDR3, the DNA is TGCGCCAGCAGCCCAAACAGGGGGACCGGGGAGCTGTTTTTT. Translation gives CASSPNRGTGELFF.

This chain links TRBV28 with TRBJ1-5; no firm D call. Trimming left V 4 bases short and J 7 bases short, with 20 bases between. The CDR3 runs to 16 residues. Germline V CDR1 and CDR2: MDHEN, SYDVKM. CDR3 in amino acids: CASSSRPEYGKQPQHF. CDR3 DNA sequence: TGTGCCAGCAGTTCACGACCCGAATACGGGAAACAGCCCCAGCATTTT. The full variable domain, rest sourced from reference TRBV28 and TRBJ1-5, is DVKVTQSSRYLVKRTGEKVFLECVQDMDHENMFWYRQDPGLGLRLIYFSYDVKMKEKGDIPEGYSVSREKKERFSLILESASTNQTSMYLCASSSRPEYGKQPQHFGDGTRLSIL.